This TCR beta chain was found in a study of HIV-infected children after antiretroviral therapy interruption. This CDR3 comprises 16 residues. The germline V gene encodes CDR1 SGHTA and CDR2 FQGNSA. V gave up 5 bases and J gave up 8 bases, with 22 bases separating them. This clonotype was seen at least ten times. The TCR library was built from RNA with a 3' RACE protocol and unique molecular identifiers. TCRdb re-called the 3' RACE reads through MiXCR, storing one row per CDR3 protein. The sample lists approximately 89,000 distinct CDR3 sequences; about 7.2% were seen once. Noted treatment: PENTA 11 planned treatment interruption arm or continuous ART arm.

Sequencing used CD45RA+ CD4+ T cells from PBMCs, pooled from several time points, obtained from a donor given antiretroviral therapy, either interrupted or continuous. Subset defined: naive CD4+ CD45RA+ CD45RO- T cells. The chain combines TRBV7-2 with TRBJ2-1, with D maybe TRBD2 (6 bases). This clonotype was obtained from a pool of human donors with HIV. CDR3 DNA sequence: TGTGCCAGCAGCCGCCCCGCGGGGCTTCTTCCGCATGAGCAGTTCTTC. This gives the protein CASSRPAGLLPHEQFF.